Given below is one TCR beta chain in context. This entry comes from a study of OX40 agonist ivuxolimab in advanced cancers. This CDR3 is built from 16 residues. Germline CDR1 reads SGHAT; CDR2 reads FQNNGV. Trimming took off 4 bases at V and 1 base at J, with 15 bases between the two ends. Autoimmune disease history or systemic immunosuppression led to patients being barred. Collection of blood occurred at baseline, at cycle 4 day 1, and at cycle 7 day 1. Repertoires were generated with immunoSEQ multiplex PCR, while TCRdb's copy carries only in-frame clones and drops some. Among about 26,000 clones listed, approximately 85% were seen once.

The rearrangement links TRBV11-2 to TRBJ2-3; unclear D gene. This sequence originates from an adult with an advanced solid tumor such as melanoma, head and neck, liver or kidney cancer. The specimen comprised CD4+ or CD8+ T cells sorted from blood, sampled in a trial of the OX40 agonist ivuxolimab. CDR3 nucleotide sequence: TGTGCCAGCAGCTACGTCGTGTCCCGGCGCACAGATACGCAGTATTTT. Translated, it gives CASSYVVSRRTDTQYF.